Sequencing of this T cell receptor beta chain was carried out in a study of T cells after yellow fever vaccination (dated by TCRdb to the late 2010s). About the full investigation: Libraries from fractions with low cell numbers were prepared with the SMART-Seq v4 Ultra Low Input RNA kit. To track T-cell clones before and after primary and booster YFV17D yellow fever vaccination, bulk TCR alpha and beta repertoires were sequenced longitudinally. Bulk PBMC replicates and cell subsets were isolated from blood drawn at multiple timepoints before and after both primary and secondary immunization. Two healthy male donors, one aged 18 to 30 and one aged 30 to 39 years, were included in the cohort. Paper-wide results and their limitations: Because the study included only a couple of donors, the extent to which the findings can be generalized is limited. Most clones expanded after primary vaccination were re-detected after the booster (almost 97% of CD4 and 88% of CD8), suggesting broad memory maintenance. FACS-sorted repertoires could contain abundant contaminating clonotypes from the bulk population, so computational filtering was required. The secondary T-cell response was found to be weaker but faster than the primary response, with a peak reached on day 5 rather than on day 15. A small fraction of clonotypes appeared in both the CD4 and CD8 compartments, likely as a result of convergent recombination.

TCR cDNA was made using 5'RACE template switching, a step that added a universal primer site and unique molecular identifiers. Priming for cDNA synthesis came from both the TCR alpha and TCR beta constant segments. Library amplification used two PCR steps, and the second PCR step added sample barcodes and sequencing adapters. Sequencing of libraries was done on Illumina HiSeq 2500 (2x100 bp) or NovaSeq (2x150 bp). Under the source paper's analysis protocol: Reads were demultiplexed and collapsed into UMI consensus sequences with MIGEC, and V(D)J alignment was performed with MiXCR. Vaccine-responding clonotypes were identified with edgeR using replicate PBMC samples, with FDR below 0.01 and a log2 fold change above 5 up to day 15 being required. Bulk clonotypes were assigned CD4 or CD8 identity according to which sequenced CD4 or CD8 repertoire held them at higher abundance. The raw public reads went through TCRdb reprocessing: fastp at Q25, MiXCR clone calling, in-frame beta chains kept. Every distinct CDR3 protein forms one entry, paired with its most common genes and DNA. The authors' filters were not applied to this entry. In this sample the table shows a few hundred thousand distinct CDR3 sequences, approximately 13% of which occur a single time. 0.4% to 0.55% of the sample rests with the top ten.

The CDR3, from cysteine to phenylalanine, totals 14 residues. The retained sequence is limited to the CDR3, 42 bases, with the frame set at the first base. V loses 6 bases, J loses 8 bases, and the germline ends lie 20 bases apart. Looking up the germline V gene (reference sequence) yields CDR1 DFQATT and CDR2 SNEGSKA. The treatment or condition label corresponds to: live attenuated yellow fever vaccine strain. PBMCs were isolated from peripheral blood using a standard Ficoll-Paque protocol. Dynabeads CD4 and CD8 positive selection kits were used to isolate CD4 and CD8 T-cell fractions. TriZol was used to extract RNA from bulk PBMCs, CD4 and CD8 fractions, and dextramer-positive and dextramer-negative fractions. This clonotype was seen a handful of times. No cognate antigen has been identified for it. Qualities for individual bases were not recorded, and no much larger clone is one base off.

The rearranged chain carries TRBV20-1 and TRBJ2-1, with the D gene not confidently named. The clonotype originates from a man aged 25-45 years who received the YFV17D yellow fever vaccine. The input for sequencing was CD4+ T cells sorted from PBMCs, taken 45 days after the yellow fever booster vaccination. DNA sequence: TGCAGTGCAACCTCCCCTCACCCCAGCGATGAGCAGTTCTTC. Translated, this is CSATSPHPSDEQFF.